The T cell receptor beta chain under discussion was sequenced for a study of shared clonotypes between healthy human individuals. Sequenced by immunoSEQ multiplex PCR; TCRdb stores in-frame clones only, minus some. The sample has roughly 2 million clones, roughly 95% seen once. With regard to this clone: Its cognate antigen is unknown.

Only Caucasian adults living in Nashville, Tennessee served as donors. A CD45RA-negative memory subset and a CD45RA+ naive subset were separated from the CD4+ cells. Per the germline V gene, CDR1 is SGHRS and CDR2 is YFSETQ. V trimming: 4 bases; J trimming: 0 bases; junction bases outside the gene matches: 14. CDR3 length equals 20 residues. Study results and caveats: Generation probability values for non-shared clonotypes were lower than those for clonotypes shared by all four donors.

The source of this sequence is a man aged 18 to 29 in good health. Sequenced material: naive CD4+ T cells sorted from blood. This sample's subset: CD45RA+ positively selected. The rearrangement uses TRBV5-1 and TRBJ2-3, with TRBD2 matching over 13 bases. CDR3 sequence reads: CASSRTTSGRSFTSTDTQYF. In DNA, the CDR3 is TGCGCCAGCAGCCGCACGACTAGCGGGAGGAGTTTTACTAGCACAGATACGCAGTATTTT.